This T cell receptor beta chain was captured in a study of OX40 agonist ivuxolimab in advanced cancers. Repertoires were generated with immunoSEQ multiplex PCR, while TCRdb's copy carries only in-frame clones and drops some. The sample yields 65,000 to 85,000 clones, about 89% seen once. The V and J ends lost 3 bases and 4 bases, in that order; junction bases with no gene match: 0. This CDR3 comprises 14 residues. CDR1 MNHNS and CDR2 SASEGT come from the germline V gene. The starting material was CD4+ or CD8+ T cells sorted from blood, obtained in a trial of the OX40 agonist ivuxolimab. This clonotype originated in an adult with an advanced solid tumor such as melanoma, head and neck, liver or kidney cancer. The chain uses TRBV6-1 and TRBJ1-4; 9 bases agree with TRBD1. As DNA, the CDR3 is TGTGCCAGCAGTGAGACAGGGGGTAATGAAAAACTGTTTTTT. Its protein is CASSETGGNEKLFF.